These 32 T cell receptor beta chains were sequenced from one sample in a study of CD8+ T cells in alopecia areata. Extracted RNA was reverse transcribed, and the resulting cDNA served as sequencing template. The protocol was immunoSEQ multiplex PCR, while the TCRdb copy is restricted to in-frame clones and leaves out a portion. The table has about 200,000 clones, 50% to 65% seen once. The sequences come from CD4+ T cells sorted from blood, collected at week 0. These receptors all come from a human donor with alopecia areata.

About this clone itself: In the same sample, other DNA sequences code for this CDR3. This sequence joins TRBV7-9 and TRBJ2-5; D call uncertain. Germline assignment: CDR1 SEHNR and CDR2 FQNEAQ (reference sequence). V lost 4 bases and J 1 base, leaving 4 bases between the germline ends. The CDR3 runs to 12 residues. In nucleotides, the CDR3 is TGTGCCAGCAGCTCCAGCCAAGAGACCCAGTACTTC. Its protein product is CASSSSQETQYF.

In its sample, this clone was seen a few times. The CDR3 nucleotides read TGTGCCAGCAGCTTAGGGCGGCTAGCGGGAACAGCCGGGGAGCTGTTTTTT. Its protein product is CASSLGRLAGTAGELFF. The rearrangement uses TRBV7-9 and TRBJ2-2; 9 bases align to TRBD2. This CDR3 region has 17 residues. After removal of 1 base from V and 6 bases from J, the junction contained 9 bases not matched to a gene. Germline CDR1 and CDR2: SEHNR and FQNEAQ (reference sequence).

The V call is TRBV29-1, the J call TRBJ1-3; 7 bases line up with TRBD1. V lost 6 bases to trimming and J lost 0 bases; unmatched junction nucleotides: 8. The CDR3 has 15 residues. CDR1 is SQVTM, CDR2 ANQGSEA, per germline. The CDR3 DNA reads TGCAGCGTCGAGACAGGGCTCAGCTCTGGAAACACCATATATTTT. This gives the protein CSVETGLSSGNTIYF. The whole variable domain, remainder taken from reference TRBV29-1 and TRBJ1-3, is SAVISQKPSRDICQRGTSLTIQCQVDSQVTMMFWYRQQPGQSLTLIATANQGSEATYESGFVIDKFPISRPNLTFSTLTVSNMSPEDSSIYLCSVETGLSSGNTIYFGEGSWLTVV.

This clone was observed a few times. V is TRBV30 and J is TRBJ2-3; D unresolved. Germline V lookup: CDR1 GTSNPN, CDR2 SVGIG (reference sequence). This CDR3 is built from 13 residues. Trimming took 0 bases from V and 2 from J, leaving 6 bases between them. The CDR3 loop is CAWSVQTTDTQYF. The CDR3 DNA reads as TGTGCCTGGAGTGTACAAACCACAGATACGCAGTATTTT.

This chain connects TRBV7-2 to TRBJ2-4, with TRBD1 matching over 12 bases. The CDR3 is 18 amino acids. The germline gives CDR1 SGHTA, CDR2 FQGNSA. With V trimmed by 4 bases and J by 6 bases, 13 bases remained unmatched. DNA of the CDR3: TGTGCCAGCAGCTACCGACCCGGGACAGGGGGCAGGGGAAACATTCAGTACTTC. It yields the protein CASSYRPGTGGRGNIQYF.

This clone was counted a few times. V is TRBV29-1 and J is TRBJ1-4, with TRBD1 identical over 9 bases. The CDR3 length is 14 residues. In germline, CDR1 is SQVTM, CDR2 ANQGSEA. With 6 bases clipped from V and 3 bases from J, the junction kept 5 bases outside the gene matches. The CDR3 nucleotides are TGCAGCGTGGGGGACAGGGCCGCTAATGAAAAACTGTTTTTT. Amino acid sequence: CSVGDRAANEKLFF.

A note on this clone: This CDR3 is also generated by other DNA sequences in the sample. The CDR3 nucleotides read TGCGCCAGCAGCTTGGGCGAAGAGACCCAGTACTTC. It yields the protein CASSLGEETQYF. This rearrangement joins TRBV5-1 to TRBJ2-5; unclear D gene. The length of the CDR3 is 12 residues. CDR1 SGHRS and CDR2 YFSETQ come from the germline V gene. The V gene lost 0 bases and the J gene lost 3 bases, with 3 bases spanning the gap.

The rearrangement links TRBV5-4 to TRBJ2-3; 10 bases fit TRBD2. CDR1 is SGHNT, CDR2 YYREEE, per germline (reference sequence). V shed 1 base and J 1 base; nucleotides not matched to a gene: 6. The CDR3 is 17 residues long. CDR3 in amino acids: CASSLQLLAGGTDTQYF. CDR3 nucleotides: TGTGCCAGCAGCTTGCAACTGCTAGCGGGGGGCACAGATACGCAGTATTTT.

This clone was picked up a small number of times. The J gene is TRBJ1-5, the V gene TRBV19; the D gene is possibly TRBD1 (6 bases). Looked up from germline, CDR1 is LNHDA and CDR2 is SQIVND (reference sequence). The V end was cut by 7 bases, the J end by 2 bases, with 15 bases between. The CDR3 has 15 amino acids. The CDR3 sequence: CASNDRGGGNQPQHF. The CDR3 DNA follows: TGTGCCAGTAACGATCGGGGGGGCGGCAATCAGCCCCAGCATTTT.

The chain links TRBV2 to TRBJ2-7; 9 bases align to TRBD1. The V segment lost 6 bases and the J segment 1 base; nucleotides outside the gene matches: 7. This CDR3 spans 15 amino acids. Germline CDR1 is SNHLY and CDR2 is FYNNEI. CDR3 protein: CASSWTGERSYEQYF. The CDR3 DNA reads as TGTGCCAGCAGCTGGACAGGGGAACGTTCCTACGAGCAGTACTTC.

The chain recombines TRBV7-9 with TRBJ1-1; D is uncertain. The CDR3 spans 12 residues. V lost 5 bases and J 7 bases, leaving 11 bases between the germline ends. CDR1 and CDR2 from the germline V gene are SEHNR and FQNEAQ (reference sequence). CDR3 loop: CASSRRAVEAFF. Here the CDR3 DNA reads TGTGCCAGCAGCCGACGGGCGGTTGAAGCTTTCTTT.

The chain employs TRBV7-9 and TRBJ1-2; TRBD1 matches 7 bases. In germline, CDR1 is SEHNR, CDR2 FQNEAQ (reference sequence). V trimming: 5 bases; J trimming: 10 bases; junction bases outside the gene matches: 13. CDR3 length: 14 amino acids. CDR3 protein: CASSAATGLASYTF. Written as DNA, the CDR3 is TGTGCCAGCAGCGCAGCGACAGGGCTCGCCTCCTACACCTTC.

This clone was found a few times. This chain joins TRBV7-8 and TRBJ1-1, with D unclear. CDR3 length: 14 amino acids. Germline-derived CDR1 and CDR2 are SGHVS and FQNEAQ. The germline V and J ends were trimmed by 7 bases and 0 bases, with 12 bases remaining between them. CDR3 in amino acids: CASIRGRLNTEAFF. DNA for the CDR3: TGTGCCAGCATTCGAGGGCGGCTGAACACTGAAGCTTTCTTT.

The J gene is TRBJ1-1, the V gene TRBV7-8, with D tentatively TRBD1 (5 bases). Germline assignment: CDR1 SGHVS and CDR2 FQNEAQ. This CDR3 spans 13 amino acids. V gave up 4 bases and J gave up 1 base, with 7 bases separating them. CDR3: CASSYGQNTEAFF. The CDR3 coding sequence is TGTGCCAGCAGCTACGGACAGAACACTGAAGCTTTCTTT.

This clone was seen more than once but under ten times. The V gene is TRBV29-1, the J gene TRBJ1-5; the match to TRBD1 covers 8 bases. Germline lookup yields CDR1 SQVTM and CDR2 ANQGSEA. This CDR3 spans 14 amino acids. J was trimmed by 4 bases and V by 5 bases; bases with no gene match: 7. Written as DNA, the CDR3 is TGCAGCGTTAGTTCCGGGACAGGTAATCAGCCCCAGCATTTT. Its protein product is CSVSSGTGNQPQHF.

Only a few counts were recorded for this clone. V and J are TRBV11-1 and TRBJ2-5; D is ambiguous. CDR1 is SGHAT and CDR2 is FQDESV in the germline V gene (reference sequence). The CDR3 sequence is 14 residues long. With 2 bases removed from V and 4 bases from J, the gap between germline ends came to 11 bases. CDR3 residues: CASSLNPRRETQYF. CDR3 coding DNA: TGTGCCAGCAGCTTAAACCCGCGGAGAGAGACCCAGTACTTC.

The V and J genes are TRBV7-3 and TRBJ1-1, with no clear D. V was shortened by 3 bases and J by 6 bases, with 17 bases between the two germline ends. CDR1 SGHTA and CDR2 FQGTGA come from the germline V gene. CDR3 length: 15 residues. CDR3 DNA: TGTGCCAGCAGCTTTAATGGGTTCGCGGACGCTGAAGCTTTCTTT. Translating gives CASSFNGFADAEAFF.

V and J are TRBV29-1 and TRBJ2-2; the D is unclear. V lost 5 bases and J lost 7, with 17 bases in between. The CDR3 spans 14 residues. CDR1 and CDR2 from the germline V gene are SQVTM and ANQGSEA. The CDR3 DNA reads TGCAGCGTTACAAGCATCCCGGGTGGCGGGGAGCTGTTTTTT. Amino acid sequence: CSVTSIPGGGELFF.

This clone was seen more than once but under ten times. The rearrangement links TRBV7-9 to TRBJ1-5, with a possible D match to TRBD1 (5 bases). The CDR3 covers 12 residues. CDR1 is SEHNR and CDR2 is FQNEAQ in the germline V gene (reference sequence). Trimming removed 7 bases from V and 8 bases from J, with 12 bases in between. As DNA, the CDR3 is TGTGCCAGCACCCGGGGGTTCGAGCCCCAGCATTTT. It codes for CASTRGFEPQHF. Full variable domain (rest looked up from reference TRBV7-9 and TRBJ1-5): DTGVSQNPRHKITKRGQNVTFRCDPISEHNRLYWYRQTLGQGPEFLTYFQNEAQLEKSRLLSDRFSAERPKGSFSTLEIQRTEQGDSAMYLCASTRGFEPQHFGDGTRLSIL.

This clone has only a few counts. The chain is built from TRBV29-1 and TRBJ2-7; 11 bases line up with TRBD1. This CDR3 region has 13 residues. V gave up 7 bases and J gave up 4 bases; unmatched junction bases: 6. CDR1 is SQVTM, CDR2 ANQGSEA, per germline. CDR3 DNA: TGCAGCGGGACAGGACAGGGGGCTTACGAGCAGTACTTC. Protein product: CSGTGQGAYEQYF.

This chain joins TRBV25-1 and TRBJ1-5, with 7 bases that match TRBD1. Trimming removed 3 bases from V and 2 bases from J; junction bases left unmatched: 1. The germline V gene has CDR1 MGHDK and CDR2 SYGVNS. CDR3 size: 14 residues. CDR3 sequence reads: CASSEGTGNQPQHF. The DNA of the CDR3 is TGTGCCAGCAGTGAGGGGACAGGCAATCAGCCCCAGCATTTT.

The V call is TRBV18, the J call TRBJ2-3; D possibly uses TRBD1 or TRBD2 (5 bases each). Between the trimmed V and J ends, which lost 3 bases and 2 bases, there was a span of 15 bases. The CDR3 contains 16 residues. Germline V CDR1 and CDR2: KGHSH, LQKENI. The CDR3 here is CASSPRREFSTDTQYF. In DNA, the CDR3 is TGTGCCAGCTCACCTCGCAGGGAGTTCTCCACAGATACGCAGTATTTT.

CDR3 in DNA: TGCGCCAGCAGCCAATCCTGGGGACAGGGGGCGAGTGATGGCTACACCTTC. Residues: CASSQSWGQGASDGYTF. This chain uses TRBV4-1 with TRBJ1-2, with 12 bases identical to TRBD1. The germline gives CDR1 MGHRA, CDR2 YSYEKL. With 2 bases clipped from V and 6 bases from J, the junction kept 10 bases outside the gene matches. The CDR3 covers 17 residues.

The CDR3 DNA reads TGTGCCAGCAGCCACCCCGGGGGTCGTCGAGGGCCCCCTGGGGCCAACGTCCTGACTTTC. Its protein is CASSHPGGRRGPPGANVLTF. This sequence joins TRBV14 and TRBJ2-6; D is perhaps TRBD2 (6 bases). Trimming left V 3 bases short and J 2 bases short, with 23 bases between. CDR3 size: 20 residues. CDR1 is SGHDN and CDR2 is FVKESK in the germline V gene.

The genes are TRBV29-1 and TRBJ1-4, with 10 bases matching TRBD1. CDR1 and CDR2 (germline): SQVTM, ANQGSEA. With 2 bases clipped from V and 13 bases from J, the junction kept 10 bases outside the gene matches. The CDR3 loop spans 14 amino acids. CDR3 region: CSVEKGQGMTGLFF. The CDR3 nucleotides are TGCAGCGTTGAAAAGGGACAGGGGATGACGGGACTGTTTTTT.

V is TRBV4-1 and J is TRBJ1-2; TRBD1 agrees at 7 bases. The CDR3 extends over 14 amino acids. CDR1 is MGHRA and CDR2 is YSYEKL in the germline V gene. The trim removed 4 bases at V and 4 bases at J, leaving 6 bases unmatched. CDR3 bases: TGCGCCAGCAGCCCCCGGACAGGCTCCTATGGCTACACCTTC. Its translation is CASSPRTGSYGYTF.

This clone was observed a few times. The CDR3 DNA reads TGCGCTGCACAGGGGAACATGAACACTGAAGCTTTCTTT. Its protein is CAAQGNMNTEAFF. The chain uses TRBV10-2 and TRBJ1-1; 7 nucleotides match TRBD1. This CDR3 has 13 amino acids. Per the germline V gene, CDR1 is WSHSY and CDR2 is SAAADI.

The chain is built from TRBV9 and TRBJ2-6; D unresolved. The CDR3 covers 15 residues. Per the germline V gene, CDR1 is SGDLS and CDR2 is YYNGEE. With 5 bases removed from V and 6 bases from J, the gap between germline ends came to 15 bases. The CDR3 is CASSSGSLTANVLTF. The CDR3 DNA reads as TGTGCCAGCAGTTCCGGGTCATTAACGGCCAACGTCCTGACTTTC.

The chain joins TRBV30 to TRBJ2-1; 10 nucleotides match TRBD2. Germline V gives CDR1 GTSNPN, CDR2 SVGIG (reference sequence). The CDR3 consists of 14 residues. V dropped 4 bases and J dropped 9; count of bases not matched to a gene: 9. The CDR3 is CAWMGGLAGAEQFF. Here the CDR3 DNA reads TGTGCCTGGATGGGGGGGCTAGCGGGAGCTGAGCAGTTCTTC.

The V gene is TRBV7-9, the J gene TRBJ2-1; weak D call: TRBD1 (6 bases). Germline CDR1 is SEHNR and CDR2 is FQNEAQ (reference sequence). This CDR3 spans 15 amino acids. V lost 2 bases and J lost 2, with 10 bases in between. CDR3 nucleotide sequence: TGTGCCAGCAGCTTAATCCGGGACACCTACAATGAGCAGTTCTTC. It codes for CASSLIRDTYNEQFF.

The chain carries TRBV14 and TRBJ2-4; 12 bases agree with TRBD2. CDR1 is SGHDN and CDR2 is FVKESK in the germline V gene. The CDR3 spans 14 residues. The J segment lost 9 bases and the V segment lost 4 bases, leaving 4 bases of the junction unmatched. CDR3 coding DNA: TGTGCCAGCAGCCCCCTAGCGGGGGGGGGCATTCAGTACTTC. It codes for CASSPLAGGGIQYF. The full variable domain, completed using reference TRBV14 and TRBJ2-4, is EAGVTQFPSHSVIEKGQTVTLRCDPISGHDNLYWYRRVMGKEIKFLLHFVKESKQDESGMPNNRFLAERTGGTYSTLKVQPAELEDSGVYFCASSPLAGGGIQYFGAGTRLSVL.

V gene TRBV7-9 combines with J gene TRBJ2-4; D ambiguous. This CDR3 has 15 amino acids. V was trimmed by 2 bases and J by 0 bases, leaving 8 bases between them. CDR1 and CDR2 from the germline V gene are SEHNR and FQNEAQ (reference sequence). The CDR3 spells CASSLNTLAKNIQYF. The CDR3, as DNA: TGTGCCAGCAGCTTAAACACGCTAGCCAAAAACATTCAGTACTTC.